The rows below give T cell receptor beta chains drawn from one sample of a study of T cells in Graves' hyperthyroidism and ophthalmopathy. TCRdb used MiXCR to reprocess the multiplex PCR reads, holding one entry per CDR3 protein. The table shows roughly 580,000 distinct CDR3 sequences, with more than 45% occurring only once. Sequencing used peripheral blood or thyroid tissue (not recorded which). The source of these receptors is a woman aged 18-29 years with Graves' hyperthyroidism. CDR3s include the opening cysteine and the closing phenylalanine or tryptophan. The order of the fields is CDR3 DNA, CDR3 protein, clone size, D gene, J gene, V gene. D genes are given only for firm matches. A clone size is listed for some rows: how often the clone was seen (once, few, many), or a class if it is expanded.

TGTGCCAGCAGCCCATTGGACAGTACTAACTATGGCTACACCTTC	CASSPLDSTNYGYTF	many	NA	TRBJ1-2	TRBV14
TGTGCCAGCAGCCAAGGGGGGGACAGGGTCTACGAGCAGTACTTC	CASSQGGDRVYEQYF	NA	TRBD1	TRBJ2-7	TRBV7-2
TGCAGTGCCCCCGGTATTCCGGCTCGCACTGAAGCTTTCTTT	CSAPGIPARTEAFF	NA	NA	TRBJ1-1	TRBV20-1
TGTGCCAATAGTCTATCGGACTCTGGGGCCAACGTCCTGACTTTC	CANSLSDSGANVLTF	NA	NA	TRBJ2-6	TRBV19
TGCGCCAGCAGCCAGAGATTCAGTTCACCCCTCCACTTT	CASSQRFSSPLHF	many	NA	TRBJ1-6	TRBV4-3
TGTGCCAGCAGCTCCGGGTTGGATCAGCCCCAGCATTTT	CASSSGLDQPQHF	NA	NA	TRBJ1-5	TRBV7-9
TGTGCCAGCACCCCGGGCAGGGGGCGTCCTGGAAACACCATATATTTT	CASTPGRGRPGNTIYF	few	TRBD1	TRBJ1-3	TRBV12-3/TRBV12-4
TGTGCCACCAGTGAAGGGGGAGTGGGGTACGAGCAGTACTTC	CATSEGGVGYEQYF	many	NA	TRBJ2-7	TRBV24-1
TGTGCCAGCTCTTCCTGGGGGGGAGTGGAGACCCAGTACTTC	CASSSWGGVETQYF	NA	TRBD2	TRBJ2-5	TRBV12-3/TRBV12-4
TGTGCCAGCAGTCCACCGGGAGAGTCCTACGAGCAGTACTTC	CASSPPGESYEQYF	NA	NA	TRBJ2-7	TRBV7-9
TGCGCCAGCAGCCAACGGGCCCTCTCTGGAAACACCATATATTTT	CASSQRALSGNTIYF	few	NA	TRBJ1-3	TRBV7-7
TGTGCCACTTACGGGACTAGCGGGAGGGCCCCCAATGAGCAGTACTTC	CATYGTSGRAPNEQYF	NA	TRBD2	TRBJ2-7	TRBV10-3
TGCAGTGCTGTAGCGGGAGAGCACTTTGGGCAGTACTTC	CSAVAGEHFGQYF	many	TRBD2	TRBJ2-7	TRBV20-1
TGTGCCACGATGACAGGGGAGTTTAACGAGCAGTACTTC	CATMTGEFNEQYF	once	TRBD1	TRBJ2-7	TRBV6-5
TGTGCCACCAGTGGCCGGGACGCCAAGGGACGGGAGCTGTTTTTT	CATSGRDAKGRELFF	few	NA	TRBJ2-2	TRBV24-1
TGCAGTGCTCCCAAGGGGCAGGGATCGGTTCAGCCCCAGCATTTT	CSAPKGQGSVQPQHF	few	NA	TRBJ1-5	TRBV20-1
TGTGCCACCAGGGAGACAGGGGAGAACTATGGCTACACCTTC	CATRETGENYGYTF	many	TRBD1	TRBJ1-2	TRBV24-1
TGTGCCATCAGGTTACGGGGGGCCCACGAGCAGTACTTC	CAIRLRGAHEQYF	many	NA	TRBJ2-7	TRBV10-3
TGCAGTGCTGCGATCGTAGGGGCGAACACTGAAGCTTTCTTT	CSAAIVGANTEAFF	few	NA	TRBJ1-1	TRBV20-1
TGTGCCAGCAGCACCACCGGCTCCTACGAGCAGTACTTC	CASSTTGSYEQYF	many	NA	TRBJ2-7	TRBV2
TGTGCCAGCAGTTACTCATTTTCCTACTATGGCTACACCTTC	CASSYSFSYYGYTF	NA	NA	TRBJ1-2	TRBV6-2/TRBV6-3
TGTGCCAGCAGTGCCTTTGGGAAACCTGAAGCTTTCTTT	CASSAFGKPEAFF	NA	NA	TRBJ1-1	TRBV25-1
TGTGCCACCAGCAGAACAGAACCTTCCTACGAGCAGTACTTC	CATSRTEPSYEQYF	NA	NA	TRBJ2-7	TRBV15
TGTGCCACCAGTGATTGTCCCGGGACAGGGAATGAAAAACTGTTTTTT	CATSDCPGTGNEKLFF	NA	TRBD1	TRBJ1-4	TRBV24-1
TGTGCCAGCAGTCCTCCGGGCCCCAGGACCGGGGAGCTGTTTTTT	CASSPPGPRTGELFF	NA	NA	TRBJ2-2	TRBV12-3/TRBV12-4
TGTGCCAGCAGCTTGGACAGGGTCGAAAGCTACACCTTC	CASSLDRVESYTF	NA	TRBD1	TRBJ1-2	TRBV11-2
TGTGCCACCAGCAGCCGGGGGTACGCCAATACGCAGTATTTT	CATSSRGYANTQYF	NA	NA	TRBJ2-3	TRBV15
TGTGCCATCAGAGGGACAGGGGGCAATCAGCCCCAGCATTTT	CAIRGTGGNQPQHF	many	TRBD1	TRBJ1-5	TRBV10-3
TGTGCCATCAGGATCGGGTCAGATGAAGAGAGAGACACCATATATTTT	CAIRIGSDEERDTIYF	many	NA	TRBJ1-3	TRBV10-3
TGCAGTGCTAGAGATGAGTGGGGGAACTACGAGCAGTACTTC	CSARDEWGNYEQYF	NA	NA	TRBJ2-7	TRBV20-1
TGTGCCATCAGTGAGGATCCCCGGGACCCCGATAATTCACCCCTCCACTTT	CAISEDPRDPDNSPLHF	NA	NA	TRBJ1-6	TRBV10-3
TGCAGTGCTAAGGGACAGGCGCTCTTCGCCAACTTTCCTACTGAAGCTTTCTTT	CSAKGQALFANFPTEAFF	NA	TRBD1	TRBJ1-1	TRBV20-1
TGTGCCAGCAGCTTACGGGGGGAGAGGGAAAAACTGTTTTTT	CASSLRGEREKLFF	NA	NA	TRBJ1-4	TRBV13
TGCGCCAGCAGCTCAGACACGTCTGGGGCCAACGTCCTGACTTTC	CASSSDTSGANVLTF	NA	NA	TRBJ2-6	TRBV5-1
TGTGCCAGCAGTTCCGGCCCTGGCCATCAGCCCCAGCATTTT	CASSSGPGHQPQHF	NA	NA	TRBJ1-5	TRBV9
TGTGCCAGTAGTATAGGGGCTAGGTTGTCCCACGAGCAGTACTTC	CASSIGARLSHEQYF	NA	NA	TRBJ2-7	TRBV19
TGCGCCAGCAGCCTACCTACAGGGATGAACACTGAAGCTTTCTTT	CASSLPTGMNTEAFF	NA	NA	TRBJ1-1	TRBV7-2
TGCAGTGCTAGAGGGGGTCGGGAGCAGTACTTC	CSARGGREQYF	NA	NA	TRBJ2-7	TRBV20-1
TGTGCCAGCAGTGAACAGGGGGAGAAGGAGACCCAGTACTTC	CASSEQGEKETQYF	NA	TRBD1	TRBJ2-5	TRBV2
TGTGCCAGCAGCTTAGTTGCAGGGGGCTTTAACACCGGGGAGCTGTTTTTT	CASSLVAGGFNTGELFF	NA	TRBD1	TRBJ2-2	TRBV7-2
TGTGCCAGCGGCGAGGGAACAAACACCGGGGAGCTGTTTTTT	CASGEGTNTGELFF	few	NA	TRBJ2-2	TRBV9
TGTGCCAGCGCTACTTTATTGTCCCTCGAGCAGTACTTC	CASATLLSLEQYF	NA	NA	TRBJ2-7	TRBV2
TGTGCCAGCAGCGAGAATCGATCGACGTACACCTTC	CASSENRSTYTF	many	NA	TRBJ1-2	TRBV2
TGTGCCAGCAGCCAAACGACGGGACAGGGTGGCTATGGTTACACCTTC	CASSQTTGQGGYGYTF	NA	TRBD1	TRBJ1-2	TRBV16
TGTGCCAGCAGTTTGTGGTCAGGTGAAGCTATCTTT	CASSLWSGEAIF	once	NA	TRBJ1-1	TRBV12-3/TRBV12-4
TGTGCCAGCAGCGGACCGGGACAGGGTCGCTGGGAGCAGTACTTC	CASSGPGQGRWEQYF	NA	TRBD1	TRBJ2-7	TRBV6-2/TRBV6-3
TGCAGCGTTGGGGACAGGGGGACTGAAGCTTTCTTT	CSVGDRGTEAFF	many	TRBD1	TRBJ1-1	TRBV29-1
TGTGCCAGCAGCCCGCAGGGCTCCAATCCCAATGGCTACACCTTC	CASSPQGSNPNGYTF	NA	NA	TRBJ1-2	TRBV5-1